One sample yielded the 30 T cell receptor beta chains listed below, sequenced in a study of T cell clonality in common variable immunodeficiency. The repertoire was sequenced with immunoSEQ multiplex PCR; TCRdb's copy has only in-frame clones and lacks some. In total the sample includes some 60,000 clones, none of them seen once. Sequences were obtained from peripheral blood mononuclear cells. All receptors derive from a person aged 18 to 75 in good health.

The sample holds many counts of this clone. CDR3 DNA (partial): TGTGCCAGCAGCTTAGGGACAGGAGTCTACGAG. The encoded protein is CASSLGTGVYE. The entire CDR3 protein is CASSLGTGVYEQYF. The rearrangement uses TRBV7-9 and TRBJ2-7; 7 nucleotides line up with TRBD1. Read sequence stops 3 residues before the CDR3 end, and the germline J gene provides the missing end. The germline CDR1 and CDR2 sequences are SEHNR and FQNEAQ (reference sequence). The CDR3 covers 14 residues. Losses at the gene ends were 1 base for V and 3 bases for J; bases not matched to a gene: 3.

This clone showed up many times. From the germline J gene comes the end of the CDR3, since the read stops 3 residues before it. The J gene is TRBJ2-7, the V gene TRBV19, with 11 bases matching TRBD1. The CDR3 runs to 15 residues. Germline V gives CDR1 LNHDA, CDR2 SQIVND (reference sequence). J was trimmed by 6 bases and V by 3 bases; bases with no gene match: 7. The sequenced CDR3 bases are TGTGCCAGTAGTATCCCCGGACAGGGGGCCGTCGAG. It yields the protein CASSIPGQGAVE. The full CDR3 sequence reads CASSIPGQGAVEQYF.

This clone has a count of ten or more. The CDR3 end falls 3 residues outside the read, so it is completed with the germline J gene. The chain recombines TRBV11-3 with TRBJ2-3, with 8 positions matching TRBD1. The CDR3 loop spans 15 amino acids. From germline, CDR1 is SGHNT and CDR2 YENEEA. Trimming cost V 5 bases and J 4 bases; bases outside gene matches: 8. The sequenced CDR3 bases are TGTGCCAGCAGCATCGGACAGGGACCCTCAGATACG. This encodes CASSIGQGPSDT. The whole CDR3 sequence reads CASSIGQGPSDTQYF.

Comments on this clone: From the germline J gene comes the end of the CDR3, since the read stops 3 residues before it. This rearrangement joins TRBV7-6 to TRBJ2-5, with a tentative D call TRBD2 (5 bases). CDR1 is SGHVS and CDR2 is FNYEAQ in the germline V gene. V lost 3 bases and J 1 base, leaving 12 bases between the germline ends. CDR3 length equals 15 residues. CDR3 DNA (partial): TGTGCCAGCAGCTTCAGGTCCCGGGGCCAAGAGACC. Protein product: CASSFRSRGQET. The whole CDR3 protein reads CASSFRSRGQETQYF.

This clone was recorded at least ten times. The read terminates 3 residues ahead of where the CDR3 ends, so the germline J gene completes it. The chain recombines TRBV20-1 with TRBJ2-1; 8 positions match TRBD2. V dropped 1 base and J dropped 3; count of bases not matched to a gene: 8. There are 16 residues in the CDR3. Germline V gene data show CDR1 as DFQATT and CDR2 as SNEGSKA (reference sequence). Here the CDR3 reads CSARAPLAGGYNEQFF. The part of the CDR3 DNA that was read is TGCAGTGCTAGAGCCCCCCTTGCGGGAGGCTACAATGAG.

There are many counts of this clone. Read coverage stops 3 residues before the CDR3 terminus; the germline J gene supplies the remainder. The chain couples TRBV7-3 to TRBJ2-1; D is perhaps TRBD1 (6 bases). The V gene's germline CDR1 is SGHTA and CDR2 FQGTGA. There are 15 residues in the CDR3. With 5 bases removed from V and 0 bases from J, the gap between germline ends came to 11 bases. The covered CDR3 bases are TGTGCCAGCAGCGCCGCAGGGGACTCCTACAATGAG. Translation gives CASSAAGDSYNE. The entire CDR3 sequence reads CASSAAGDSYNEQFF.

This clone has ten or more counts. Read coverage stops 3 residues before the CDR3 terminus; the germline J gene supplies the remainder. The chain is built from TRBV4-2 and TRBJ1-4; a weak D match, TRBD1 (5 bases). CDR1 is LGHNA, CDR2 YNFKEQ, per germline. Trimming pared 1 base from V and 8 bases from J, leaving 11 bases between. This CDR3 comprises 14 residues. The sequenced part of the CDR3 DNA is TGTGCCAGCAGCCAAGGCCAGGGATACGAAAAA. Protein sequence: CASSQGQGYEK. The full CDR3 sequence reads CASSQGQGYEKLFF.

This clone came up many times. The read gets to within 3 residues of the CDR3 end, and the germline J gene fills in the rest. V usage is TRBV29-1 and J usage is TRBJ2-5; D is unclear. Germline V CDR1 and CDR2: SQVTM, ANQGSEA. The length of the CDR3 is 15 residues. Trimming took off 4 bases at V and 2 bases at J, with 17 bases between the two ends. CDR3 loop: CSVAPQDTLQETQYF. The part of the CDR3 DNA that was read is TGCAGCGTTGCCCCTCAGGATACCCTTCAAGAGACC.

In this sample, this clone turned up many times. The sequence runs out 3 residues before the end of the CDR3; the remainder is reconstructed from the germline J gene. V gene TRBV3-1 (or the pseudogene TRBV3-2) combines with J gene TRBJ2-3; 7 bases are a match to TRBD1. Germline V lookup: CDR1 LGHDT, CDR2 YNNKEL (reference sequence). CDR3 length: 16 amino acids. V dropped 4 bases and J dropped 4; count of bases not matched to a gene: 11. This chain's CDR3 is CASSPWNRGIPDTQYF. The DNA read from the CDR3 is TGTGCCAGCAGCCCGTGGAACAGGGGTATCCCAGATACG.

Many counts were recorded for this clone. The sequenced fragment ends 3 residues before the CDR3 boundary, so the rest is inferred from the germline J gene. The J gene is TRBJ1-2, the V gene TRBV6-1, with 7 nucleotides matching TRBD1. Germline CDR1 is MNHNS and CDR2 is SASEGT. The CDR3 contains 14 residues. The junction had 3 bases not matched to a gene; V was cut back by 3 bases and J by 2 bases. CDR3 bases read: TGTGCCAGCAGTGAGTACAGGGGCAACTATGGC. Its protein product is CASSEYRGNYG. The entire CDR3 protein reads CASSEYRGNYGYTF.

In its sample, this clone was seen many times. Read coverage stops 3 residues before the CDR3 terminus; the germline J gene supplies the remainder. The chain carries TRBV11-3 and TRBJ1-6; TRBD1 is a possible D gene (5 bases). The V end lost 8 bases, the J end lost 10 bases, and 15 bases lay between the germline ends. CDR3 length: 13 residues. Germline V gene data show CDR1 as SGHNT and CDR2 as YENEEA. The CDR3 spells CASRQGTGSPLHF. Partial CDR3 DNA: TGTGCCAGCCGTCAGGGCACCGGATCACCC.

This clone has a count of ten or more. The read ends 3 residues shy of where the CDR3 ends; the end is completed using the germline J gene. The chain links TRBV6-1 to TRBJ2-2, with 7 bases matching TRBD2. V shed 4 bases, J shed 5 bases, and the junction held 7 bases outside the gene matches. CDR1 MNHNS and CDR2 SASEGT come from the germline V gene. The length of the CDR3 is 15 residues. Partial CDR3 DNA: TGTGCCAGCAGTGCTAGCGGTACGGGTACCGGGGAG. Translated: CASSASGTGTGE. The CDR3, in full, reads CASSASGTGTGELFF.

This clone was picked up many times. The CDR3 loop is CASSFPTRYEQYF. The sequenced CDR3 bases are TGTGCCAGCAGTTTTCCTACTCGGTACGAG. This sequence joins TRBV28 and TRBJ2-7; D remains unclear. The observed sequence ends 3 residues before the CDR3 terminus, with the missing tail filled in from the germline J gene. CDR1 is MDHEN and CDR2 is SYDVKM in the germline V gene. The CDR3 is made up of 13 amino acids. The V end was cut by 3 bases, the J end by 4 bases, with 10 bases between.

This clone has ten or more counts. The sequenced part of the CDR3 DNA is TGTGCCTGGAGTGTAGGGGCGCAAGAGACC. Its translation is CAWSVGAQET. The entire CDR3 is CAWSVGAQETQYF. This chain links TRBV30 with TRBJ2-5, with D tentatively TRBD1 (5 bases). With the read ending 3 residues before the CDR3 end, the germline J gene is used to fill in that end. CDR3 length equals 13 residues. Trimming removed 0 bases at V and 2 bases at J, with 7 bases between. CDR1 is GTSNPN and CDR2 is SVGIG in the germline V gene (reference sequence).

Ten or more counts support this clone. The junction departs from the called germline gene at one end, perhaps through a read error. Coverage ceases 3 residues before the CDR3 finishes, and the germline J gene fills in the end. This chain uses TRBV6-1 with TRBJ1-5; D is uncertain. Per germline, CDR1 MNHNS and CDR2 SASEGT. The CDR3 sequence is 13 residues long. CDR3 residues: CASREGRHQPQHF. The part of the CDR3 DNA that was read is TGTGCCAGCAGGGAAGGAAGGCATCAGCCC.

This clone has ten or more counts. The sequenced fragment ends 3 residues before the CDR3 boundary, so the rest is inferred from the germline J gene. This chain uses TRBV6-2 or TRBV6-3 with TRBJ1-1; TRBD1 is a possible D gene (5 bases). Trimming pared 3 bases from V and 3 bases from J, leaving 11 bases between. CDR1 is MNHEY, CDR2 SVGEGT, per germline. The CDR3 consists of 14 residues. CDR3 sequence: CASSYAGTYTEAFF. CDR3 DNA (partial): TGTGCCAGCAGTTATGCAGGGACTTACACTGAA.

This clone occurred many times. The covered CDR3 bases are TGTGCCAGCTCAGGTGGGACAGGGGTTGAGACC. Protein: CASSGGTGVET. The full-length CDR3 reads as CASSGGTGVETQYF. The rearrangement joins TRBV18 to TRBJ2-5; 10 positions match TRBD1. Read coverage stops 3 residues before the CDR3 terminus; the germline J gene supplies the remainder. The J segment lost 5 bases and the V segment lost 5 bases, leaving 5 bases of the junction unmatched. CDR1 and CDR2 from the germline V gene are KGHSH and LQKENI. The CDR3 has 14 residues.

This clone was detected many times. The CDR3 is cut off 3 residues early in the read; its end comes from the germline J gene. This chain uses TRBV5-1 with TRBJ1-2, with TRBD1 identical over 11 bases. The CDR3 runs 15 residues. Germline V gene sequence: CDR1 SGHRS, CDR2 YFSETQ. CDR3: CASSLAGTGGEGYTF. The part of the CDR3 DNA that was read is TGCGCCAGCAGCTTGGCCGGGACAGGGGGGGAAGGC. The variable domain in full, completed from reference TRBV5-1 and TRBJ1-2, reads KAGVTQTPRYLIKTRGQQVTLSCSPISGHRSVSWYQQTPGQGLQFLFEYFSETQRNKGNFPGRFSGRQFSNSRSEMNVSTLELGDSALYLCASSLAGTGGEGYTFGSGTRLTVV.

Of note for this clone: Germline is not matched at one junction end, which may reflect a read error. The read terminates 3 residues ahead of where the CDR3 ends, so the germline J gene completes it. This chain links TRBV5-8 with TRBJ2-1; D may be TRBD2 (5 bases). Germline V gives CDR1 SGHTS, CDR2 YDEGEE. This CDR3 has 15 amino acids. The CDR3 here is CARSLMRASYNEQFF. Incomplete CDR3 DNA: TGTGCCCGCAGCTTGATGAGGGCCTCCTACAATGAG. The full variable domain, with the rest looked up from reference TRBV5-8 and TRBJ2-1, is EAGVTQSPTHLIKTRGQQATLRCSPISGHTSVYWYQQALGLGLQFLLWYDEGEERNRGNFPPRFSGRQFPNYSSELNVNALELEDSALYLCARSLMRASYNEQFFGPGTRLTVL.

This clone occurred many times. The CDR3 goes on 3 residues after the read ends, and that part is filled in from the germline J gene. The genes are TRBV27 and TRBJ2-5, with 10 bases identical to TRBD1. V dropped 6 bases and J dropped 3; count of bases not matched to a gene: 7. This CDR3 is built from 15 residues. Germline V gene lookup returns CDR1 MNHEY and CDR2 SMNVEV (reference sequence). The CDR3: CASSSLGTGEETQYF. The CDR3 DNA, read in part, is TGTGCCAGCAGCTCCCTCGGGACAGGGGAAGAGACC.

This clone was seen repeatedly, ten times or more. An end of the junction differs from the germline gene, which may be a read error. The CDR3 is cut off 3 residues early in the read; its end comes from the germline J gene. The V gene is TRBV7-7, the J gene TRBJ2-3; TRBD2 agrees at 13 bases. From germline, CDR1 is SSHAT and CDR2 FNYEAQ (reference sequence). This CDR3 is built from 15 residues. CDR3 residues: CASSRTSGSTDTQYF. CDR3 bases read: TGTGCTAGCAGCCGGACTAGCGGGAGTACAGATACG.

This clone was counted ten times or more. The DNA ends 3 residues before the CDR3 does, and the rest of the CDR3 is filled in from the germline J gene. This chain links TRBV7-2 with TRBJ2-7; possible D gene TRBD2, 5 bases. The germline gives CDR1 SGHTA, CDR2 FQGNSA. Deletions cut 3 bases from V and 6 bases from J, with 12 bases between. CDR3 size: 13 residues. CDR3 DNA (partial): TGTGCCAGCAGCTTTTATCGAGAGGGCGAG. This translates into CASSFYREGE. The CDR3 in its entirety is CASSFYREGEQYF. The full variable domain, with the rest looked up from reference TRBV7-2 and TRBJ2-7, is GAGVSQSPSNKVTEKGKDVELRCDPISGHTALYWYRQSLGQGLEFLIYFQGNSAPDKSGLPSDRFSAERTGGSVSTLTIQRTQQEDSAVYLCASSFYREGEQYFGPGTRLTVT.

This clone was seen ten or more times. The read terminates 3 residues before the CDR3 end, so the remaining end is supplied by the germline J gene. The chain employs TRBV30 and TRBJ2-1; D unresolved. The CDR3 loop spans 13 amino acids. Germline CDR1 is GTSNPN and CDR2 is SVGIG (reference sequence). Trimming removed 1 base from V and 4 bases from J, with 8 bases in between. This CDR3 reads CAWSDSGYNEQFF. The CDR3 bases that were read are TGTGCCTGGAGTGACTCTGGTTACAATGAG.

This clone came up many times. The read terminates 3 residues before the CDR3 end, so the remaining end is supplied by the germline J gene. V is TRBV6-2 or TRBV6-3 and J is TRBJ1-1, with TRBD1 identical over 9 bases. The germline V gene has CDR1 MNHEY and CDR2 SVGEGT. This CDR3 comprises 14 residues. The part of the CDR3 DNA that was read is TGTGCCAGCACCGAATACTGGACAGGGGAGGGG. Translating gives CASTEYWTGEG. The CDR3 in its entirety is CASTEYWTGEGAFF.

This clone appeared many times. This sample includes further DNA sequences coding for the same CDR3. CDR3 loop: CASSLGLAGNNEQFF. CDR3 bases read: TGTGCCAGCAGCTTAGGACTAGCGGGAAACAATGAG. This rearrangement joins TRBV7-2 to TRBJ2-1, with 11 nucleotides matching TRBD2. The CDR3 goes on 3 residues after the read ends, and that part is filled in from the germline J gene. CDR3 size: 15 residues. Germline trimming cut 1 base from V and 5 bases from J; bases unmatched to any gene: 1. Per the germline V gene, CDR1 is SGHTA and CDR2 is FQGNSA. Full variable domain (rest looked up from reference TRBV7-2 and TRBJ2-1): GAGVSQSPSNKVTEKGKDVELRCDPISGHTALYWYRQSLGQGLEFLIYFQGNSAPDKSGLPSDRFSAERTGGSVSTLTIQRTQQEDSAVYLCASSLGLAGNNEQFFGPGTRLTVL.

This clone appeared many times. The DNA ends 3 residues before the CDR3 does, and the rest of the CDR3 is filled in from the germline J gene. The chain joins TRBV7-2 to TRBJ2-5, with 9 bases matching TRBD1. V shed 4 bases, J shed 5 bases, and the junction held 5 bases outside the gene matches. Germline V gives CDR1 SGHTA, CDR2 FQGNSA. CDR3 size: 14 residues. The CDR3 DNA, read in part, is TGTGCCAGCAGCTCTCGGACAGGGGTGGAGACC. It translates to CASSSRTGVET. The entire CDR3 sequence reads CASSSRTGVETQYF.

This clone was counted ten times or more. CDR3 bases read: TGTGCCAGCATGGGACTAGCGGGAACCCAAGAGACC. Translation: CASMGLAGTQET. The CDR3 in full is CASMGLAGTQETQYF. This rearrangement joins TRBV2 to TRBJ2-5; 13 bases agree with TRBD2. The read halts 3 residues ahead of the CDR3 end, with the missing end drawn from the germline J gene. Trimming removed 7 bases from V and 1 base from J; junction bases left unmatched: 3. The CDR3 length is 15 residues. CDR1 is SNHLY and CDR2 is FYNNEI in the germline V gene.

On this clone itself: The observed sequence ends 3 residues before the CDR3 terminus, with the missing tail filled in from the germline J gene. V is TRBV2 and J is TRBJ2-1; the D gene is possibly TRBD2 (6 bases). V lost 5 bases to trimming and J lost 1 base, with 12 bases between them. Per germline, CDR1 SNHLY and CDR2 FYNNEI. The CDR3 extends over 15 amino acids. CDR3: CASSPFSGSYNEQFF. The CDR3 DNA, read in part, is TGTGCCAGCAGTCCCTTTAGCGGATCCTACAATGAG.

This clone has ten or more counts. The read comes to an end 3 residues before the CDR3 does, leaving the germline J gene to fill in the end. The chain recombines TRBV12-3 or TRBV12-4 with TRBJ2-3; 9 bases are a match to TRBD2. The V and J ends lost 8 bases and 4 bases, in that order; junction bases with no gene match: 7. This CDR3 region has 14 residues. CDR3 residues: CASPTAGGPDTQYF. Incomplete CDR3 DNA: TGTGCCAGCCCTACGGCGGGAGGGCCAGATACG.

This clone was recorded many times. Coverage ceases 3 residues before the CDR3 finishes, and the germline J gene fills in the end. This rearrangement joins TRBV20-1 to TRBJ2-1, with 11 positions matching TRBD2. This CDR3 region has 14 residues. With 3 bases clipped from V and 9 bases from J, the junction kept 7 bases outside the gene matches. The germline V gene encodes CDR1 DFQATT and CDR2 SNEGSKA (reference sequence). This CDR3 reads CSARATSGIFEQFF. The CDR3 DNA, read in part, is TGCAGTGCTAGGGCGACTAGCGGGATTTTTGAG.